Listed below are T cell receptor beta chains from one sample, sequenced in a study of T-cell memory formation after mild COVID-19. Using its own MiXCR run on the 5' RACE reads, TCRdb lists one record per CDR3 protein. The sample consists of roughly 99,000 distinct CDR3 sequences, about an eighth of them appearing once. Source material: PBMCs or a T cell subset sorted from them (not recorded which). The receptors were sampled from a man between 18 and 29 years old who had mild COVID-19 (a few samples of this study predate the infection). Cell type and time point are not known. The CDR3 runs from the conserved cysteine through the conserved F or W. The D gene is left open where the match is weak. Size is stated for part of the rows, as once, few or many counts, or as a class when the clone is expanded.

d_gene: NA
abundance: few
j_gene: TRBJ2-3
v_gene: TRBV9
CDR3nt: TGTGCCAGCAGCGAAAGGGGGATTCTGAGCACAGATACGCAGTATTTT
CDR3aa: CASSERGILSTDTQYF

d_gene: TRBD1
abundance: NA
j_gene: TRBJ1-5
v_gene: TRBV6-6
CDR3nt: TGTGCCAGCAGTCCAGTCCGACAGGGAAGATATAGCAATCAGCCCCAGCATTTT
CDR3aa: CASSPVRQGRYSNQPQHF

d_gene: NA
abundance: NA
j_gene: TRBJ1-2
v_gene: TRBV4-2
CDR3nt: TGTGCCAGCAGCCTGGTCACAAAGCACTCGGCCGGCTACACCTTC
CDR3aa: CASSLVTKHSAGYTF

d_gene: NA
abundance: NA
j_gene: TRBJ2-3
v_gene: TRBV15
CDR3nt: TGTGCCACCAGCAGAGTGTGGGGCGGCACAGATACGCAGTATTTT
CDR3aa: CATSRVWGGTDTQYF

d_gene: NA
abundance: many
j_gene: TRBJ2-5
v_gene: TRBV12-3/TRBV12-4
CDR3nt: TGTGCCAGTCAAAACAGCGCGGGTTATCAAGAGACCCAGTACTTC
CDR3aa: CASQNSAGYQETQYF

d_gene: TRBD1
abundance: NA
j_gene: TRBJ2-7
v_gene: TRBV6-2/TRBV6-3
CDR3nt: TGTGCCAGCAGTTCCCGACAGGGTTACGAGCAGTACTTC
CDR3aa: CASSSRQGYEQYF

d_gene: NA
abundance: NA
j_gene: TRBJ1-2
v_gene: TRBV29-1
CDR3nt: TGCAGCGTCCCGAAGGTCCAGTCCTATGGCTACACCTTC
CDR3aa: CSVPKVQSYGYTF

d_gene: NA
abundance: NA
j_gene: TRBJ1-2
v_gene: TRBV6-2/TRBV6-3
CDR3nt: TGTGCCAGCAGTCCGGTGAACTATGGCTACACCTTC
CDR3aa: CASSPVNYGYTF

d_gene: TRBD2
abundance: few
j_gene: TRBJ2-2
v_gene: TRBV7-2
CDR3nt: TGTGCCAGCAGAACCCAGATTAGCGGGGGGATCACCGGGGAGCTGTTTTTT
CDR3aa: CASRTQISGGITGELFF

d_gene: NA
abundance: NA
j_gene: TRBJ1-5
v_gene: TRBV12-5
CDR3nt: TGTGCTAGTGGGTTGGGGATGACGCCCCAGCATTTT
CDR3aa: CASGLGMTPQHF

d_gene: NA
abundance: NA
j_gene: TRBJ2-2
v_gene: TRBV12-5
CDR3nt: TGTGCTAGTGGTTCTACAGGGAACGGGGAGCTGTTTTTT
CDR3aa: CASGSTGNGELFF

d_gene: NA
abundance: NA
j_gene: TRBJ2-1
v_gene: TRBV6-2/TRBV6-3
CDR3nt: TGTGCCAGCAGCCTACTCGAGTACTACAATGAGCAGTTCTTC
CDR3aa: CASSLLEYYNEQFF

d_gene: NA
abundance: many
j_gene: TRBJ1-1
v_gene: TRBV30
CDR3nt: TGTGCCTGGACGGCGGTTGGGGGATGGAGTGAAGCTTTCTTT
CDR3aa: CAWTAVGGWSEAFF